The clone carrying this TCR beta chain was seen a single time. Its antigen is not identified. A second PCR, run for about 6 to 11 cycles, used a sample-barcoded 5' primer plus a J-beta primer mix. Each CDR3 protein gets one entry after TCRdb re-called the 5' RACE reads with MiXCR. Among more than 1.4 million distinct CDR3 sequences listed, approximately 40% were seen once. This record belongs to a study of blood T cells in healthy people across ages. Study-wide findings and caveats: Per-million-T-cell TCR beta diversity fell roughly linearly with age. Unsorted PBMC material precluded a definitive naive versus antigen-experienced comparison. Naive T cell percentage showed a strong correlation with the diversity of TCR beta.

V was trimmed by 10 bases and J by 2 bases, leaving 17 bases between them. Germline CDR1 MNHNS, CDR2 SASEGT. The CDR3 contains 14 residues. The donors, healthy Caucasians from Russia, were aged about 6 to 95. The chain couples TRBV6-1 to TRBJ1-1, with a tentative D call TRBD1 (6 bases). The sequenced material came from blood. The clonotype originates from a woman younger than 35 in good health. CDR3 region: CAITVQGPNTEAFF. The DNA for the CDR3 is TGTGCCATCACTGTACAGGGTCCCAACACTGAAGCTTTCTTT.